Listed here are 8 T cell receptor beta chains from one sample, sequenced in a study of blood T cell repertoires in COVID-19. This table comes from immunoSEQ multiplex PCR, and its TCRdb copy is limited to in-frame clones, with some not included. The sample lists 150,000 to 200,000 clones; approximately 88% were seen once. Sequencing used PBMCs or T cells enriched from blood (not recorded which). The source of these receptors is a woman in her sixties who had recovered from COVID-19.

This clone turned up a few times. The rearrangement uses TRBV9 and TRBJ2-1; 10 nucleotides agree with TRBD1. Germline CDR1 SGDLS, CDR2 YYNGEE. There are 15 residues in the CDR3. The trim removed 2 bases at V and 7 bases at J, leaving 6 bases unmatched. This chain's CDR3 is CASSVWDRGMNEQFF. As DNA, the CDR3 is TGTGCCAGCAGCGTCTGGGACAGGGGAATGAATGAGCAGTTCTTC.

This chain's CDR3 is CASSLTGGDNEQFF. The CDR3 DNA sequence: TGTGCCAGCAGCTTAACAGGAGGAGACAATGAGCAGTTCTTC. The V gene is TRBV7-3, the J gene TRBJ2-1, with D tentatively TRBD2 (5 bases). Germline assignment: CDR1 SGHTA and CDR2 FQGTGA. The V and J ends lost 0 bases and 5 bases respectively, with 8 bases between them. This CDR3 spans 14 amino acids.

This chain joins TRBV27 and TRBJ2-3, with TRBD1 matching 7 bases. The trim removed 2 bases at V and 1 base at J, leaving 6 bases unmatched. This CDR3 contains 16 residues. Germline CDR1 is MNHEY and CDR2 is SMNVEV (reference sequence). The CDR3 is CASSLRQGSGTDTQYF. The DNA of the CDR3 is TGTGCCAGCAGTTTACGACAGGGATCCGGCACAGATACGCAGTATTTT.

The CDR3 DNA is TGTGCCAGCAGTCCCAGGACTAGCGGGGCCTACGAGCAGTACTTC. It specifies CASSPRTSGAYEQYF. The rearrangement links TRBV6-5 to TRBJ2-7; 12 bases agree with TRBD2. The CDR3 runs 15 residues. Losses at the gene ends were 5 bases for V and 2 bases for J; bases not matched to a gene: 4. CDR1 is MNHEY, CDR2 SVGAGI, per germline.

The rearrangement uses TRBV9 and TRBJ2-3, with D possibly being TRBD1 (8 bases). CDR3 length: 13 amino acids. V was pared by 3 bases and J by 8 bases, with 13 bases between. Germline assignment: CDR1 SGDLS and CDR2 YYNGEE. This CDR3 is CASSANRGGTQYF. For the CDR3, the DNA is TGTGCCAGCAGCGCCAACAGGGGGGGTACGCAGTATTTT.

This chain links TRBV7-3 with TRBJ2-2, with D unclear. Germline-derived CDR1 and CDR2 are SGHTA and FQGTGA. The germline V and J ends were trimmed by 2 bases and 6 bases, with 10 bases remaining between them. The CDR3 covers 14 residues. For the CDR3, the DNA is TGTGCCAGCAGCTTAGGATTCGGAGCCGGGGAGCTGTTTTTT. The encoded protein is CASSLGFGAGELFF.

The chain has TRBV24-1 and TRBJ1-1; D perhaps matches TRBD1 (5 bases). V was trimmed by 12 bases and J by 5 bases, leaving 18 bases between them. Per the germline V gene, CDR1 is KGHDR and CDR2 is SFDVKD. CDR3 length: 13 residues. The CDR3 reads CAARKGAGTEAFF. The CDR3 DNA is TGTGCCGCCCGAAAGGGTGCAGGGACTGAAGCTTTCTTT.

The rearrangement uses TRBV10-2 and TRBJ1-3; D gene ambiguous. V gave up 6 bases and J gave up 0 bases, with 9 bases separating them. CDR3 length equals 14 residues. Germline-derived CDR1 and CDR2 are WSHSY and SAAADI. CDR3 DNA sequence: TGCGCCAGCAGCATCGGGAGCTCTGGAAACACCATATATTTT. This encodes CASSIGSSGNTIYF.